This TCR beta chain came from a study of circulating tumor DNA in untreated peripheral T-cell lymphoma. Broader study findings: Tumor-specific clonotypes were found in roughly 79% of patients.

The tumor tissue sample was taken at baseline before any treatment. In regard to this clone: Its antigen is not known.

The protocol was immunoSEQ multiplex PCR, while the TCRdb copy is restricted to in-frame clones and leaves out a portion. The sample holds some 10,000 clones; around 74% are singletons and the top ten take about a third. The germline gives CDR1 SGHRS, CDR2 YFSETQ. The CDR3 contains 15 residues. V trimming: 1 base; J trimming: 5 bases; junction bases outside the gene matches: 6. The clonotype originates from a human donor with peripheral T-cell lymphoma. The specimen sequenced was tumor tissue. The V gene is TRBV5-1, the J gene TRBJ2-1, with 7 nucleotides matching TRBD1. The CDR3 DNA sequence: TGCGCCAGCAGCTTGTCGACAGGGATGGACAATGAGCAGTTCTTC. Amino acid sequence: CASSLSTGMDNEQFF.